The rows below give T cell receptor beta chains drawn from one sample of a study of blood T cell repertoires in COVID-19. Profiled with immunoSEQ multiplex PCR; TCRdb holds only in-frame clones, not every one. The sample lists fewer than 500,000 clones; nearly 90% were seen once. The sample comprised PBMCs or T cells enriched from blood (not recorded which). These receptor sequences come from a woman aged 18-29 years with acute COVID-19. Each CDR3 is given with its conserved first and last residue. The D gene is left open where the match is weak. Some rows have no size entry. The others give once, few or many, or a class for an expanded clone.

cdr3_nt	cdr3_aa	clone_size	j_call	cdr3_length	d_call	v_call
TGTGCCAGCAGTTTTGGTCAGGGCGCTGAAGCTTTCTTT	CASSFGQGAEAFF	NA	TRBJ1-1	13	NA	TRBV28
TGTGCCAGCAGGGAACAGGACTCCTACAATGAGCAGTTCTTC	CASREQDSYNEQFF	once	TRBJ2-1	14	NA	TRBV5-6
TGTGCCAGCAGTTTATCTGGGCTGAAAGCTTTCTTT	CASSLSGLKAFF	NA	TRBJ1-1	12	NA	TRBV12-3/TRBV12-4
TGTGCCAGCAGTACCGACACTAGCTCCTACGAGCAGTACTTC	CASSTDTSSYEQYF	NA	TRBJ2-7	14	NA	TRBV28
TGTGCCAGCAGCCATCTTCCGAACACGGGAGAGGGCTACACCTTC	CASSHLPNTGEGYTF	NA	TRBJ1-2	15	NA	TRBV4-2
TGTGCCAGCAGCTTAGTCCCGGGTTGGTCCTACGAGCAGTACTTC	CASSLVPGWSYEQYF	NA	TRBJ2-7	15	NA	TRBV11-2
TGTGCCAGCAGTTCGGTGTTAGCGGGACACGAGCAGTACTTC	CASSSVLAGHEQYF	NA	TRBJ2-7	14	TRBD2	TRBV28
TGCGCCAGCAGCCACCAACCGACAACGGGACTCCCAACCGGGGAGCTGTTTTTT	CASSHQPTTGLPTGELFF	NA	TRBJ2-2	18	NA	TRBV4-1
TGTGCCAGCAGCTTCCCGGACACGGCTTATGGCTACACCTTC	CASSFPDTAYGYTF	NA	TRBJ1-2	14	NA	TRBV7-9
TGCAGCCTCAGGACAGGCGGGGAGCTGTTTTTT	CSLRTGGELFF	NA	TRBJ2-2	11	TRBD1	TRBV29-1
TGTGCCAGCAGCTCATATTCTACTAGCGGGAGAATTATCAATGAGCAGTTCTTC	CASSSYSTSGRIINEQFF	few	TRBJ2-1	18	TRBD2	TRBV7-2
TGTGCCAGCAGTTTAACTAGCGGGGGGTTATACGAGCAGTACTTC	CASSLTSGGLYEQYF	once	TRBJ2-7	15	TRBD2	TRBV6-5
TGTGCCAGTAAGGAGCCCTACGAGCAGTACTTC	CASKEPYEQYF	once	TRBJ2-7	11	NA	TRBV19
TGTGCCAGTAGTATAGGATGGGAGGGGAAGGCTTTCTTT	CASSIGWEGKAFF	NA	TRBJ1-1	13	NA	TRBV19